A selection of T cell receptor beta chains follows, all from one sample in a study of PD-1 blockade in classical Hodgkin lymphoma. The method was immunoSEQ multiplex PCR; TCRdb's version includes in-frame clones alone and lacks a portion of them. Of 30,000 or so clones listed, 82% are singletons. Specimen: peripheral blood mononuclear cells (PBMCs), collected at baseline. These receptors all come from a human donor with classical Hodgkin lymphoma. Each CDR3 is given with its conserved first and last residue. A D gene is named only where the DNA matches it firmly. Rows may omit the clone size; those that give it use once, few, many or a size class.

clone_size: medium-sized; d_call: .; v_call: TRBV10-3; j_call: TRBJ1-1; cdr3_nt: TGTGCCATCAGTGCGAACGGGAACACTGAAGCTTTCTTT; cdr3_aa: CAISANGNTEAFF
clone_size: .; d_call: .; v_call: TRBV2; j_call: TRBJ1-1; cdr3_nt: TGTGCCAGCAGTGAGGGCGAGAACACTGAAGCTTTCTTT; cdr3_aa: CASSEGENTEAFF
clone_size: .; d_call: TRBD1; v_call: TRBV9; j_call: TRBJ1-4; cdr3_nt: TGTGCCAGCAGCTACTCGACAGGGGCCTCAACTAATGAAAAACTGTTTTTT; cdr3_aa: CASSYSTGASTNEKLFF
clone_size: .; d_call: .; v_call: TRBV9; j_call: TRBJ1-6; cdr3_nt: TGTGCCAGCAGCGCAAGTGGGGAAGGGCCCCTCCACTTT; cdr3_aa: CASSASGEGPLHF
clone_size: once; d_call: .; v_call: TRBV2; j_call: TRBJ1-2; cdr3_nt: TGTGCCAGCAGTGAATGGGGCACGGTCTATGGCTACACCTTC; cdr3_aa: CASSEWGTVYGYTF
clone_size: .; d_call: TRBD1; v_call: TRBV6-6; j_call: TRBJ1-5; cdr3_nt: TGTGCCAGCAGTTACCCAGGGGGTGGTCAGCCCCAGCATTTT; cdr3_aa: CASSYPGGGQPQHF
clone_size: .; d_call: TRBD1; v_call: TRBV19; j_call: TRBJ2-1; cdr3_nt: TGTGCCAGTAGTATAAACCCGGGACAGGTCAATGAGCAGTTCTTC; cdr3_aa: CASSINPGQVNEQFF
clone_size: .; d_call: TRBD1; v_call: TRBV7-2; j_call: TRBJ1-6; cdr3_nt: TGTGCCAGCAGCGAACAGGGGAATTCACCCCTCCACTTT; cdr3_aa: CASSEQGNSPLHF
clone_size: .; d_call: TRBD1; v_call: TRBV7-9; j_call: TRBJ2-3; cdr3_nt: TGTGCCAGCAGCCCCCATTACAGGGGCCCCTCCACAGATACGCAGTATTTT; cdr3_aa: CASSPHYRGPSTDTQYF
clone_size: few; d_call: .; v_call: TRBV7-9; j_call: TRBJ1-6; cdr3_nt: TGTGCCAGCAGCCCTAGTTGGGATAGTCTCCTCCTCCACTTT; cdr3_aa: CASSPSWDSLLLHF
clone_size: once; d_call: .; v_call: TRBV11-2; j_call: TRBJ2-1; cdr3_nt: TGTGCCAGCAGCTTCCACAGGTTCAACTCCTACAATGAGCAGTTCTTC; cdr3_aa: CASSFHRFNSYNEQFF
clone_size: few; d_call: .; v_call: TRBV18; j_call: TRBJ2-7; cdr3_nt: TGTGCCAGCTCAACAGGCTACGAGCAGTACTTC; cdr3_aa: CASSTGYEQYF
clone_size: .; d_call: TRBD2; v_call: TRBV5-1; j_call: TRBJ2-7; cdr3_nt: TGCGCCAGCAGCTTGGCGGCGGGGGGGGCCAGCGAGCAGTACTTC; cdr3_aa: CASSLAAGGASEQYF
clone_size: .; d_call: .; v_call: TRBV6-1; j_call: TRBJ1-1; cdr3_nt: TGTGCCAGCAGTGATCTGATCCGGTACACTGAAGCTTTCTTT; cdr3_aa: CASSDLIRYTEAFF
clone_size: .; d_call: TRBD2; v_call: TRBV4-3; j_call: TRBJ2-1; cdr3_nt: TGCGCCAGCAGCCAAGATCTAGCGGGGGGCACCTACAATGAGCAGTTCTTC; cdr3_aa: CASSQDLAGGTYNEQFF
clone_size: .; d_call: TRBD1; v_call: TRBV19; j_call: TRBJ2-2; cdr3_nt: TGTGCCAGTACCCTAGGGGACAGGGCGAACACCGGGGAGCTGTTTTTT; cdr3_aa: CASTLGDRANTGELFF
clone_size: .; d_call: .; v_call: TRBV28; j_call: TRBJ1-5; cdr3_nt: TGTGCCAGCAGTTCCCCCGAAGGGATCAATCAGCCCCAGCATTTT; cdr3_aa: CASSSPEGINQPQHF
clone_size: once; d_call: .; v_call: TRBV5-1; j_call: TRBJ2-7; cdr3_nt: TGCGCCAGCAGCGTGGGTGTAGGGAACGAGCAGTACTTC; cdr3_aa: CASSVGVGNEQYF
clone_size: .; d_call: TRBD1; v_call: TRBV18; j_call: TRBJ1-4; cdr3_nt: TGTGCCAGCTCCCCCGGGACAGGGGGCGGTTTTGAAAAACTGTTTTTT; cdr3_aa: CASSPGTGGGFEKLFF
clone_size: .; d_call: .; v_call: TRBV6-5; j_call: TRBJ1-1; cdr3_nt: TGTGCCAGCAGTTACCAGGCCCCCGCTGAAGCTTTCTTT; cdr3_aa: CASSYQAPAEAFF
clone_size: .; d_call: .; v_call: TRBV9; j_call: TRBJ2-3; cdr3_nt: TGTGCCAGCAGCTTACGAGCGTACGGCGGGGAGGGCACAGATACGCAGTATTTT; cdr3_aa: CASSLRAYGGEGTDTQYF
clone_size: .; d_call: .; v_call: TRBV6-1; j_call: TRBJ2-7; cdr3_nt: TGTGCCAGCAGTTACTACGAGCAGTACTTC; cdr3_aa: CASSYYEQYF
clone_size: .; d_call: TRBD1; v_call: TRBV10-3; j_call: TRBJ1-3; cdr3_nt: TGTGCCATCAGGGGGGACAGTTCGATCTCTGGAAACACCATATATTTT; cdr3_aa: CAIRGDSSISGNTIYF
clone_size: few; d_call: TRBD2; v_call: TRBV7-2; j_call: TRBJ2-7; cdr3_nt: TGTGCCAGCAGCTTAGTACGGGGGGGACCCTCCGAGCAGTACTTC; cdr3_aa: CASSLVRGGPSEQYF
clone_size: once; d_call: .; v_call: TRBV4-3; j_call: TRBJ2-4; cdr3_nt: TGCGCCAGCAGCGTGGTGGCAGTCGACAAAAACATTCAGTACTTC; cdr3_aa: CASSVVAVDKNIQYF
clone_size: .; d_call: .; v_call: TRBV7-7; j_call: TRBJ2-7; cdr3_nt: TGTGCTAGCAGCCCGGAGAGGAGCTCCTACGAGCAGTACTTC; cdr3_aa: CASSPERSSYEQYF
clone_size: .; d_call: .; v_call: TRBV4-2; j_call: TRBJ1-2; cdr3_nt: TGTGCCAGCAGCCAAGAGGGGTTCGGATATGGCTACACCTTC; cdr3_aa: CASSQEGFGYGYTF
clone_size: .; d_call: .; v_call: TRBV7-8; j_call: TRBJ2-3; cdr3_nt: TGTGCCAGCAGCTTAAACGGCCCTACTAGCACAGATACGCAGTATTTT; cdr3_aa: CASSLNGPTSTDTQYF
clone_size: .; d_call: .; v_call: TRBV19; j_call: TRBJ1-5; cdr3_nt: TGTGCCAGTAGTATACGGCAGGGCAGTAGCAATCAGCCCCAGCATTTT; cdr3_aa: CASSIRQGSSNQPQHF